The 4 T cell receptor beta chains in this list originate from one sample, sequenced in a study of identical twins. TCRdb re-called the 5' RACE reads with MiXCR, one entry per CDR3 protein. The sample has 1.5 million to 2 million distinct CDR3 sequences, around a third seen once. The sequencing sample was made of cord blood. These receptors all come from a newborn girl in good health.

This clonotype was seen only a few times. The chain is built from TRBV2 and TRBJ2-7; 10 bases agree with TRBD2. V was clipped by 7 bases and J by 0 bases; unmatched bases: 9. The CDR3 extends over 16 amino acids. Germline CDR1 is SNHLY and CDR2 is FYNNEI. The CDR3 sequence: CASIALWTSGSYEQYF. The CDR3 nucleotides read TGTGCCAGCATCGCTCTCTGGACTAGCGGCTCCTACGAGCAGTACTTC.

There are a few counts of this clonotype. V and J are TRBV4-1 and TRBJ1-4; D might be TRBD1 (6 bases). The CDR3 runs to 16 residues. In germline, CDR1 is MGHRA, CDR2 YSYEKL. The V end lost 3 bases, the J end lost 2 bases, and 13 bases lay between the germline ends. The DNA of the CDR3 is TGCGCCAGCAGCCACACAGGGAAGGTCACTAATGAAAAACTGTTTTTT. Translating it yields CASSHTGKVTNEKLFF.

The chain links TRBV10-3 to TRBJ2-3, with 12 positions matching TRBD1. The CDR3 spans 13 residues. V lost 10 bases, J lost 8 bases, and 7 bases stayed unmatched. Germline lookup yields CDR1 ENHRY and CDR2 SYGVKD. The CDR3 protein is CANRDRGRGTQYF. The CDR3 nucleotides are TGTGCCAACCGGGACAGGGGGCGAGGTACGCAGTATTTT.

This chain connects TRBV12-5 to TRBJ2-1; 13 positions match TRBD2. Germline V lookup: CDR1 LGHNT, CDR2 FRNRAP. This CDR3 comprises 17 residues. Trimming removed 3 bases from V and 4 bases from J; junction bases left unmatched: 6. For the CDR3, the DNA is TGTGCTAGTGGTTTTCGACTAGCGGGAGGTAAATACAATGAGCAGTTCTTC. Its translation is CASGFRLAGGKYNEQFF.